This T cell receptor (beta chain) appears in the sequencing data of a study of T cells in Graves' hyperthyroidism and ophthalmopathy. Diagnosing involved the use of clinical symptoms, serum thyroxine and TRAb, thyroid ultrasound and orbital computed tomography. The PBMCs were sourced from fresh peripheral blood (about 9.6 ml). This clonotype was seen at least ten times. Its antigen is currently unknown. It was RNA transcripts that yielded the amplified TCR beta CDR3 regions. The TCR CDR3 first-round RT-PCR relied on the HTBI primer set. Each CDR3 protein is one row after TCRdb ran MiXCR on the multiplex PCR reads. The sample consists of about 600,000 distinct CDR3 sequences, 13% to 15% of them appearing once. Study observations and caveats: Most clonotypes expanded in the thyroid (above 0.001) were also present in blood. The model foresaw ophthalmopathy a median around 6 months prior to onset.

Source material: blood. The sequence was obtained from a young woman with Graves' ophthalmopathy.

The CDR3 region has the DNA TGTGCCAGCAGCACTAGGGGGGCTCAAGAGACCCAGTACTTC. It yields the protein CASSTRGAQETQYF. The gene calls are TRBV11-3 and TRBJ2-5; D could derive from TRBD1 or TRBD2 (6 bases each). V lost 5 bases, J lost 2 bases, and 12 bases lay in between. Germline-derived CDR1 and CDR2 are SGHNT and YENEEA. CDR3 length: 14 residues.